This paragraph reports one TCR beta chain. Germline V gives CDR1 ENHRY, CDR2 SYGVKD. The CDR3 covers 15 residues. V was clipped by 0 bases and J by 0 bases, with 8 bases between them. The source of the sample is a study of OX40 agonist ivuxolimab in advanced cancers. Sequencing used immunoSEQ multiplex PCR; TCRdb keeps in-frame clones, though not all of them. The sample shows about 60,000 clones, about four fifths of them seen only once. The rearrangement joins TRBV10-3 to TRBJ1-1; no reliable D call. This sample comprised CD4+ or CD8+ T cells sorted from blood, obtained in a trial of the OX40 agonist ivuxolimab. The origin of this receptor is an adult with an advanced solid tumor such as melanoma, head and neck, liver or kidney cancer. The CDR3 DNA sequence: TGTGCCATCAGTGAGTCCGGCAGTCTGAACACTGAAGCTTTCTTT. Translation: CAISESGSLNTEAFF.